The 9 T cell receptor beta chains reported below all come from one sample, sequenced in a study of blood T cell repertoires in COVID-19. The data were produced by immunoSEQ multiplex PCR, yet TCRdb's version contains in-frame clones alone and is incomplete. This table holds tens of thousands of clones, 80% to 85% found once. Sequencing was done on a sample of peripheral blood. The source of these receptors is a woman aged 80 or older with active or convalescent COVID-19.

The gene calls are TRBV19 and TRBJ1-4, with D maybe TRBD1 (5 bases). Germline-derived CDR1 and CDR2 are LNHDA and SQIVND (reference sequence). V was cut by 7 bases and J by 2 bases, with 11 bases left in between. This CDR3 has 14 amino acids. CDR3 in amino acids: CASTVGGTNEKLFF. The CDR3 nucleotides read TGTGCCAGTACTGTGGGGGGGACTAATGAAAAACTGTTTTTT.

The chain uses TRBV7-2 and TRBJ2-7; no firm D call. The V end was cut by 4 bases, the J end by 5 bases, with 9 bases between. CDR3 size: 12 residues. Germline V gene sequence: CDR1 SGHTA, CDR2 FQGNSA. CDR3 DNA: TGTGCCAGCAGCTACTTTGGTGACGAGCAGTACTTC. The encoded protein is CASSYFGDEQYF. The whole variable domain, remainder taken from reference TRBV7-2 and TRBJ2-7, is GAGVSQSPSNKVTEKGKDVELRCDPISGHTALYWYRQSLGQGLEFLIYFQGNSAPDKSGLPSDRFSAERTGGSVSTLTIQRTQQEDSAVYLCASSYFGDEQYFGPGTRLTVT.

A few counts support this clone. The chain employs TRBV9 and TRBJ1-4; D may be TRBD1 (6 bases). The CDR3 covers 15 residues. CDR1 SGDLS and CDR2 YYNGEE come from the germline V gene. V shed 6 bases and J shed 0 bases, with 12 bases lying between them. CDR3 coding DNA: TGTGCCAGCACCCGGGGGGCAACAACTAATGAAAAACTGTTTTTT. Its protein is CASTRGATTNEKLFF.

The gene calls are TRBV10-3 and TRBJ2-7; TRBD2 is a possible D gene (6 bases). Trimming took off 7 bases at V and 3 bases at J, with 10 bases between the two ends. The CDR3 has 12 amino acids. Germline V gene data show CDR1 as ENHRY and CDR2 as SYGVKD. The CDR3 is CAIKGGLYEQYF. The CDR3 region has the DNA TGTGCCATCAAGGGAGGCCTCTACGAGCAGTACTTC.

Points on this clone: Germline and junction disagree at one end, which may indicate a read error. CDR3 region: CASSQVTGAGNTIYF. As DNA, the CDR3 is TGTGCCAGCAGTCAAGTAACAGGGGCTGGAAACACCATATATTTT. The chain links TRBV3-1 (or the pseudogene TRBV3-2) to TRBJ1-3; 7 nucleotides line up with TRBD1. The CDR3 covers 15 residues. Germline V gene data show CDR1 as LGHDT and CDR2 as YNNKEL (reference sequence).

This chain links TRBV28 with TRBJ1-2, with D hard to call. CDR3 length equals 12 residues. Germline CDR1 MDHEN, CDR2 SYDVKM. Between the trimmed V and J ends, which lost 7 bases and 10 bases, there was a span of 16 bases. Here the CDR3 reads CASTRIQRDYTF. CDR3 bases: TGTGCCAGCACCCGGATCCAACGGGACTACACCTTC.

V and J are TRBV2 and TRBJ1-1, with 7 bases matching TRBD1. CDR1 and CDR2 from the germline V gene are SNHLY and FYNNEI. V shed 6 bases and J 4 bases; nucleotides not matched to a gene: 11. The CDR3 runs to 15 residues. Here the CDR3 reads CASSPFQGVFTEAFF. The CDR3 DNA is TGTGCCAGCAGCCCGTTCCAGGGGGTATTCACTGAAGCTTTCTTT.

The CDR3 sequence: CASSLGLAPTDTQYF. The CDR3 DNA reads TGTGCCAGCAGCCTTGGACTAGCCCCCACAGATACGCAGTATTTT. The gene calls are TRBV3-1 (or the pseudogene TRBV3-2) and TRBJ2-3, with 8 bases identical to TRBD2. In germline, CDR1 is LGHDT, CDR2 YNNKEL (reference sequence). After removal of 4 bases from V and 2 bases from J, the junction contained 5 bases not matched to a gene. The CDR3 is 15 amino acids.

The CDR3 sequence is CASAGELSYTF. The DNA for the CDR3 is TGTGCTAGTGCAGGGGAGCTTAGCTACACCTTC. This rearrangement joins TRBV12-5 to TRBJ1-2; tentative D call: TRBD1 (6 bases). The CDR3 contains 11 residues. The V end lost 7 bases, the J end lost 9 bases, and 12 bases lay between the germline ends. Germline lookup yields CDR1 LGHNT and CDR2 FRNRAP. Filled out from reference TRBV12-5 and TRBJ1-2, the complete variable domain reads DARVTQTPRHKVTEMGQEVTMRCQPILGHNTVFWYRQTMMQGLELLAYFRNRAPLDDSGMPKDRFSAEMPDATLATLKIQPSEPRDSAVYFCASAGELSYTFGSGTRLTVV.